Listed here are 10 T cell receptor beta chains from one sample, sequenced in a study of shared clonotypes between healthy human individuals. Profiled with immunoSEQ multiplex PCR; TCRdb holds only in-frame clones, not every one. This table holds about 470,000 clones, 70% to 80% found once. Sequenced: PBMCs. These receptors were taken from a woman aged 40 to 50 in good health. Some clones in this sample may be carry-over from other donors' samples.

This rearrangement joins TRBV5-8 to TRBJ1-3; TRBD1 might be the D (6 bases). Trimming removed 4 bases at V and 2 bases at J, with 13 bases between. There are 15 residues in the CDR3. Per germline, CDR1 SGHTS and CDR2 YDEGEE. The CDR3 region is CASSAQGYAGNTIYF. Here the CDR3 DNA reads TGTGCCAGCAGCGCGCAGGGGTATGCTGGAAACACCATATATTTT.

V gene TRBV15 combines with J gene TRBJ2-1, with a weak D call TRBD2 (5 bases). V lost 0 bases and J lost 14, with 14 bases in between. The germline V gene encodes CDR1 LNHNV and CDR2 YYDKDF (reference sequence). CDR3 size: 13 residues. This chain's CDR3 is CATSRDRSSPKFF. CDR3 nucleotide sequence: TGTGCCACCAGCAGAGATCGGTCTAGCCCAAAGTTCTTC. The variable domain in full, with the rest retrieved from reference TRBV15 and TRBJ2-1, is DAMVIQNPRYQVTQFGKPVTLSCSQTLNHNVMYWYQQKSSQAPKLLFHYYDKDFNNEADTPDNFQSRRPNTSFCFLDIRSPGLGDTAMYLCATSRDRSSPKFFGPGTRLTVL.

This clone has a single count. The V call is TRBV27, the J call TRBJ2-7; 8 positions agree with TRBD1. Germline CDR1 and CDR2: MNHEY and SMNVEV (reference sequence). The CDR3 totals 16 residues. Trimming took 4 bases from V and 1 from J; bases not matched to a gene: 9. The DNA for the CDR3 is TGTGCCAGCAGTTCTATCGGGACAGGAGTATCCTACGAGCAGTACTTC. This codes for CASSSIGTGVSYEQYF.

The chain couples TRBV15 to TRBJ2-3; D may be TRBD2 (7 bases). The germline CDR1 and CDR2 sequences are LNHNV and YYDKDF (reference sequence). The CDR3 totals 14 residues. The CDR3 spells CATTAGALADTQYF. The CDR3 bases are TGTGCAACGACCGCGGGGGCCTTGGCAGATACGCAGTATTTT.

This rearrangement joins TRBV10-2 to TRBJ2-3; D remains unclear. Trimming took off 2 bases at V and 6 bases at J, with 6 bases between the two ends. Germline-derived CDR1 and CDR2 are WSHSY and SAAADI. This CDR3 is 12 amino acids long. The CDR3 DNA is TGCGCCAGCAGTGAGCGACGGGATACGCAGTATTTT. It yields the protein CASSERRDTQYF.

The chain employs TRBV5-4 and TRBJ2-5; 9 bases fit TRBD2. CDR1 SGHNT and CDR2 YYREEE come from the germline V gene (reference sequence). The CDR3 has 16 residues. The junction had 7 bases not matched to a gene; V was cut back by 4 bases and J by 0 bases. CDR3 in amino acids: CASSPGLAKYQETQYF. Here the CDR3 DNA reads TGTGCCAGCAGCCCCGGACTAGCGAAGTACCAAGAGACCCAGTACTTC.

The V and J genes are TRBV9 and TRBJ2-7, with 10 nucleotides matching TRBD2. Germline assignment: CDR1 SGDLS and CDR2 YYNGEE. The CDR3 totals 14 residues. The J segment lost 6 bases and the V segment lost 7 bases, leaving 10 bases of the junction unmatched. The CDR3 DNA reads as TGTGCCAGCGGCCAACTAGCGGGATTCAGCGAGCAGTACTTC. Amino acids: CASGQLAGFSEQYF.

With respect to this clone: Other DNA sequences in the same sample also yield this CDR3. This chain uses TRBV28 with TRBJ2-7; 12 bases line up with TRBD2. Germline trimming cut 6 bases from V and 0 bases from J; bases unmatched to any gene: 0. This CDR3 region has 14 residues. Germline V lookup: CDR1 MDHEN, CDR2 SYDVKM. The CDR3 coding sequence is TGTGCCAGCAGGACTAGCGGGAGCTCCTACGAGCAGTACTTC. This codes for CASRTSGSSYEQYF.

This rearrangement joins TRBV28 to TRBJ2-7, with D tentatively TRBD1 (6 bases). The CDR3 spans 14 residues. With 2 bases removed from V and 3 bases from J, the gap between germline ends came to 11 bases. CDR1 MDHEN and CDR2 SYDVKM come from the germline V gene. The chain's CDR3 is CASSLTQGRYEQYF. The CDR3 DNA reads as TGTGCCAGCAGTTTAACACAGGGCCGCTACGAGCAGTACTTC. The full variable domain, with the rest looked up from reference TRBV28 and TRBJ2-7, is DVKVTQSSRYLVKRTGEKVFLECVQDMDHENMFWYRQDPGLGLRLIYFSYDVKMKEKGDIPEGYSVSREKKERFSLILESASTNQTSMYLCASSLTQGRYEQYFGPGTRLTVT.

The chain has TRBV5-1 and TRBJ2-7; possibly TRBD1 for D (5 bases). Deletions cut 2 bases from V and 0 bases from J, with 15 bases between. This CDR3 has 16 residues. CDR1 and CDR2 (germline): SGHRS, YFSETQ. The CDR3 DNA follows: TGCGCCAGCAGCTTAAGGACACAAGGGGCCTCCTACGAGCAGTACTTC. It codes for CASSLRTQGASYEQYF.